A single sample gave rise to the 11 T cell receptor beta chains below, sequenced in a study of blood T cell repertoires in COVID-19. Only in-frame clones appear in the TCRdb table, and some are missing; sequencing was by immunoSEQ multiplex PCR. The sample lists 150,000 to 200,000 clones, under 85% occurring once. Sequences were obtained from peripheral blood. The receptors here all came from a woman in her sixties or seventies with COVID-19, enrolled during active disease.

The CDR3 region has the DNA TGTGCCAGCAGCTTAGATACGCGGGAGAGAGGCGAGCAGTACTTC. This translates into CASSLDTRERGEQYF. The chain couples TRBV11-2 to TRBJ2-7, with 7 nucleotides matching TRBD2. CDR1 and CDR2 (germline): SGHAT, FQNNGV. CDR3 length equals 15 residues. Germline trimming cut 0 bases from V and 6 bases from J; bases unmatched to any gene: 8. The full variable domain, its missing parts supplied by reference TRBV11-2 and TRBJ2-7, is EAGVAQSPRYKIIEKRQSVAFWCNPISGHATLYWYQQILGQGPKLLIQFQNNGVVDDSQLPKDRFSAERLKGVDSTLKIQPAKLEDSAVYLCASSLDTRERGEQYFGPGTRLTVT.

V and J are TRBV1 and TRBJ2-5; the D call of TRBD2 is as the table states it, not checked on the DNA. TRBV1 is described as a pseudogene. The CDR3 extends over 9 amino acids. CDR3 residues: CTSEETQYF. As DNA, the CDR3 is TGCACCAGCGAGGAGACCCAGTACTTC.

This clone was seen just once. The genes are TRBV22-1 and TRBJ2-7; TRBD2, the D gene given by the table, was not confirmed from the DNA. TRBV22-1 is classified as a pseudogene. The CDR3 runs to 18 residues. The CDR3 DNA sequence: TGTCCTGGGAGCGCACTTCATAGCGGGAGCCCTAAATCCTACGAGCAGTACTTC. It yields the protein CPGSALHSGSPKSYEQYF.

The chain links TRBV7-3 to TRBJ2-7, with 11 bases aligning to TRBD2. The CDR3 contains 14 residues. Germline V CDR1 and CDR2: SGHTA, FQGTGA. After removal of 5 bases from V and 10 bases from J, the junction contained 10 bases not matched to a gene. In nucleotides, the CDR3 is TGTGCCAGCAGCCCTAGCGGGACTAGCGGTCGTCAGTACTTC. It specifies CASSPSGTSGRQYF. Full variable domain (missing parts from reference TRBV7-3 and TRBJ2-7): GAGVSQTPSNKVTEKGKYVELRCDPISGHTALYWYRQSLGQGPEFLIYFQGTGAADDSGLPNDRFFAVRPEGSVSTLKIQRTERGDSAVYLCASSPSGTSGRQYFGPGTRLTVT.

This chain links TRBV4-3 with TRBJ1-2; D is uncertain. V lost 2 bases, J lost 3 bases, and 10 bases lay in between. The germline V gene has CDR1 LGHNA and CDR2 YSLEER. CDR3 length: 14 residues. CDR3 sequence reads: CASSQNIPDYGYTF. The DNA for the CDR3 is TGCGCCAGCAGCCAAAACATTCCCGACTATGGCTACACCTTC.

V and J are TRBV29-1 and TRBJ1-1; D unresolved. CDR1 is SQVTM, CDR2 ANQGSEA, per germline. The V end was cut by 4 bases, the J end by 0 bases, with 9 bases between. The CDR3 totals 13 residues. Written as DNA, the CDR3 is TGCAGCGTTGGAGAACAGATGAACACTGAAGCTTTCTTT. This encodes CSVGEQMNTEAFF.

The chain uses TRBV7-2 and TRBJ2-3; perhaps TRBD1 as D (6 bases). CDR3 length: 11 amino acids. V lost 7 bases and J lost 8, with 10 bases in between. CDR1 and CDR2 from the germline V gene are SGHTA and FQGNSA. CDR3 loop: CASTPDSTQYF. CDR3 nucleotides: TGTGCCAGCACCCCGGACAGTACGCAGTATTTT.

This rearrangement joins TRBV7-9 to TRBJ2-7; 8 nucleotides match TRBD1. The length of the CDR3 is 15 residues. Germline loops: CDR1 SEHNR, CDR2 FQNEAQ (reference sequence). J lost 2 bases, V lost 2 bases, and 5 bases had no gene match. The CDR3 protein is CASSLKGTGPYEQYF. DNA of the CDR3: TGTGCCAGCAGCTTAAAGGGGACAGGCCCCTACGAGCAGTACTTC.

The rearrangement joins TRBV2 to TRBJ2-1; 9 bases align to TRBD2. The CDR3 consists of 15 residues. Germline V gene data show CDR1 as SNHLY and CDR2 as FYNNEI. V shed 2 bases and J 9 bases; nucleotides not matched to a gene: 8. CDR3 loop: CASSERGRAAGEQFF. Written as DNA, the CDR3 is TGTGCCAGCAGTGAACGCGGGAGGGCCGCGGGTGAGCAGTTCTTC.

The genes are TRBV30 and TRBJ1-5; the match to TRBD1 covers 8 bases. Germline assignment: CDR1 GTSNPN and CDR2 SVGIG (reference sequence). This CDR3 has 19 amino acids. With 0 bases clipped from V and 1 base from J, the junction kept 14 bases outside the gene matches. CDR3: CAWSVRVSSGDRSNQPQHF. The CDR3 DNA sequence: TGTGCCTGGAGTGTACGCGTGTCTTCTGGGGACAGGAGCAATCAGCCCCAGCATTTT.

The rearrangement links TRBV5-1 to TRBJ2-2; possibly TRBD2 for D (5 bases). Trimming stripped 1 base from V and 4 bases from J, with 11 bases between. Germline V gene lookup returns CDR1 SGHRS and CDR2 YFSETQ. The CDR3 is 15 amino acids. CDR3 nucleotide sequence: TGCGCCAGCAGCTTGTCCGGGATTAGCACCGGGGAGCTGTTTTTT. It translates to CASSLSGISTGELFF.